Presented here are 20 T cell receptor beta chains from one specimen sequenced in a study of shared clonotypes between healthy human individuals. Terminally differentiated effector memory CD45RA+ cells were left out of the naive CD8 fraction, which was CD45RO-negative and positively selected for CCR7. Only in-frame clones appear in the TCRdb table, and some are missing; sequencing was by immunoSEQ multiplex PCR. The table lists about 2 million clones, about 95% of them singletons. What was sequenced was naive CD8+ T cells sorted from blood. These receptors were taken from a man between 18 and 29 years old in good health.

The chain recombines TRBV6-5 with TRBJ2-7; no clear D gene. The CDR3 has 13 amino acids. Germline V lookup: CDR1 MNHEY, CDR2 SVGAGI. Trimming left V 7 bases short and J 1 base short, with 11 bases between. CDR3 sequence reads: CASNSGQSYEQYF. CDR3 DNA: TGTGCCAGCAATTCTGGGCAGTCCTACGAGCAGTACTTC.

The chain links TRBV15 to TRBJ2-2; no reliable D call. The CDR3 consists of 16 residues. The germline V gene has CDR1 LNHNV and CDR2 YYDKDF (reference sequence). Between the trimmed V and J ends, which lost 0 bases and 4 bases, there was a span of 12 bases. The CDR3 loop is CATSREGIGGTGELFF. In nucleotides, the CDR3 is TGTGCCACCAGCAGAGAAGGGATCGGTGGCACCGGGGAGCTGTTTTTT.

The chain has TRBV5-4 and TRBJ2-7; D call uncertain. V gave up 2 bases and J gave up 4 bases, with 7 bases separating them. The CDR3 spans 12 residues. Germline CDR1 reads SGHNT; CDR2 reads YYREEE (reference sequence). The CDR3 bases are TGTGCCAGCAGCTTCGGTCAGTACGAGCAGTACTTC. This sequence encodes CASSFGQYEQYF.

Points on this clone: This same CDR3 is encoded by further DNA sequences in the sample. The chain joins TRBV28 to TRBJ2-7, with TRBD2 matching 8 bases. From germline, CDR1 is MDHEN and CDR2 SYDVKM. The CDR3 consists of 14 residues. V lost 6 bases, J lost 3 bases, and 7 bases stayed unmatched. CDR3 nucleotide sequence: TGTGCCAGCAGCTCCGGGGGGGAGGACTACGAGCAGTACTTC. It specifies CASSSGGEDYEQYF. The full variable domain, its missing parts supplied by reference TRBV28 and TRBJ2-7, is DVKVTQSSRYLVKRTGEKVFLECVQDMDHENMFWYRQDPGLGLRLIYFSYDVKMKEKGDIPEGYSVSREKKERFSLILESASTNQTSMYLCASSSGGEDYEQYFGPGTRLTVT.

As for this clone: The identical CDR3 is also encoded by other nucleotide sequences in the sample. The V call is TRBV7-9, the J call TRBJ2-5, with D uncertain. V lost 5 bases and J lost 2, with 9 bases in between. Germline-derived CDR1 and CDR2 are SEHNR and FQNEAQ (reference sequence). CDR3 length: 13 amino acids. The CDR3 protein is CASSLTVQETQYF. CDR3 nucleotides: TGTGCCAGCAGCCTTACAGTACAAGAGACCCAGTACTTC.

The V call is TRBV11-2, the J call TRBJ2-1, with 10 bases that match TRBD2. Germline V gene sequence: CDR1 SGHAT, CDR2 FQNNGV. Trimming took 0 bases from V and 5 from J; bases not matched to a gene: 7. The CDR3 has 17 amino acids. For the CDR3, the DNA is TGTGCCAGCAGCTTAGATGTAGCGGGGGGCCCGGACAATGAGCAGTTCTTC. Translated: CASSLDVAGGPDNEQFF. Supplemented by reference TRBV11-2 and TRBJ2-1, the full variable domain reads EAGVAQSPRYKIIEKRQSVAFWCNPISGHATLYWYQQILGQGPKLLIQFQNNGVVDDSQLPKDRFSAERLKGVDSTLKIQPAKLEDSAVYLCASSLDVAGGPDNEQFFGPGTRLTVL.

This chain connects TRBV2 to TRBJ2-5; D is unresolved. Deletions cut 7 bases from V and 5 bases from J, with 8 bases between. Germline V lookup: CDR1 SNHLY, CDR2 FYNNEI. The CDR3 is 11 amino acids. The CDR3 region has the DNA TGTGCCAGCACCCAAGGGGAGACCCAGTACTTC. Translating it yields CASTQGETQYF. The entire variable domain, with the rest obtained from reference TRBV2 and TRBJ2-5, is as follows: EPEVTQTPSHQVTQMGQEVILRCVPISNHLYFYWYRQILGQKVEFLVSFYNNEISEKSEIFDDQFSVERPDGSNFTLKIRSTKLEDSAMYFCASTQGETQYFGPGTRLLVL.

The V gene is TRBV9, the J gene TRBJ2-7, with 7 positions matching TRBD1. This CDR3 is built from 16 residues. CDR1 is SGDLS and CDR2 is YYNGEE in the germline V gene. The junction had 12 bases not matched to a gene; V was cut back by 4 bases and J by 2 bases. CDR3 in amino acids: CASSPWVAGGPYEQYF. The CDR3 nucleotides are TGTGCCAGCAGCCCTTGGGTTGCAGGGGGACCCTACGAGCAGTACTTC.

The rearrangement uses TRBV30 and TRBJ2-3, with D perhaps matching TRBD2 (7 bases). The CDR3 is 15 residues long. CDR1 and CDR2 from the germline V gene are GTSNPN and SVGIG (reference sequence). V lost 6 bases and J 0 bases, leaving 16 bases between the germline ends. CDR3 sequence (DNA): TGTGCCTGTGGGAGGGGGACGGCTAGCACAGATACGCAGTATTTT. It codes for CACGRGTASTDTQYF.

V is TRBV28 and J is TRBJ2-1; 8 positions match TRBD1. With 5 bases clipped from V and 9 bases from J, the junction kept 9 bases outside the gene matches. Germline assignment: CDR1 MDHEN and CDR2 SYDVKM. The CDR3 contains 14 residues. CDR3 nucleotide sequence: TGTGCCAGCAGTCAATCCGACAGGGGCGCTGAGCAGTTCTTC. This gives the protein CASSQSDRGAEQFF. Full variable domain (missing parts from reference TRBV28 and TRBJ2-1): DVKVTQSSRYLVKRTGEKVFLECVQDMDHENMFWYRQDPGLGLRLIYFSYDVKMKEKGDIPEGYSVSREKKERFSLILESASTNQTSMYLCASSQSDRGAEQFFGPGTRLTVL.

The gene calls are TRBV30 and TRBJ2-1; D might be TRBD1 or TRBD2, each matching 5 bases. In germline, CDR1 is GTSNPN, CDR2 SVGIG (reference sequence). There are 12 residues in the CDR3. Trimming left V 8 bases short and J 10 bases short, with 18 bases between. The CDR3 region is CATSGPYREQFF. The DNA for the CDR3 is TGTGCCACGTCGGGACCTTACAGGGAGCAGTTCTTC.

This chain connects TRBV25-1 to TRBJ2-1, with D maybe TRBD2 (5 bases). The CDR3 runs to 12 residues. Germline loops: CDR1 MGHDK, CDR2 SYGVNS. With 5 bases removed from V and 10 bases from J, the gap between germline ends came to 12 bases. CDR3 sequence reads: CASSYGNGEQFF. For the CDR3, the DNA is TGTGCCAGCAGTTACGGGAACGGCGAGCAGTTCTTC. Supplemented by reference TRBV25-1 and TRBJ2-1, the full variable domain reads EADIYQTPRYLVIGTGKKITLECSQTMGHDKMYWYQQDPGMELHLIHYSYGVNSTEKGDLSSESTVSRIRTEHFPLTLESARPSHTSQYLCASSYGNGEQFFGPGTRLTVL.

The chain links TRBV19 to TRBJ2-5; 7 bases map to TRBD2. Germline values: CDR1 LNHDA, CDR2 SQIVND (reference sequence). Trimming took 3 bases from V and 0 from J; bases not matched to a gene: 1. The CDR3 loop spans 14 amino acids. The CDR3 protein is CASSIGLDQETQYF. The CDR3, as DNA: TGTGCCAGTAGTATCGGACTAGACCAAGAGACCCAGTACTTC.

The chain links TRBV7-2 to TRBJ1-4, with D unresolved. The CDR3 sequence is 12 residues long. Trimming took 4 bases from V and 7 from J, leaving 7 bases between them. Germline V lookup: CDR1 SGHTA, CDR2 FQGNSA. CDR3 in amino acids: CASSSLGEKLFF. The CDR3 nucleotides read TGTGCCAGCAGCTCCTTGGGTGAAAAACTGTTTTTT.

This chain joins TRBV27 and TRBJ2-3; 12 positions agree with TRBD2. The CDR3 is 16 residues long. The germline CDR1 and CDR2 sequences are MNHEY and SMNVEV (reference sequence). The J segment lost 1 base and the V segment lost 5 bases, leaving 4 bases of the junction unmatched. The CDR3 loop is CASSRSSGGGTDTQYF. The CDR3 DNA follows: TGTGCCAGCAGTCGATCTAGCGGGGGGGGCACAGATACGCAGTATTTT.

The V and J genes are TRBV19 and TRBJ1-3; D is uncertain. Germline-derived CDR1 and CDR2 are LNHDA and SQIVND (reference sequence). V was clipped by 3 bases and J by 3 bases, with 9 bases between them. The CDR3 is 14 residues long. The CDR3 protein is CASSIGGYGNTIYF. DNA for the CDR3: TGTGCCAGTAGTATTGGAGGGTATGGAAACACCATATATTTT.

V is TRBV11-2 and J is TRBJ2-7, with D possibly being TRBD2 (7 bases). Per the germline V gene, CDR1 is SGHAT and CDR2 is FQNNGV. The CDR3 contains 13 residues. V lost 5 bases and J lost 6, with 14 bases in between. The CDR3 region is CASSLLGGGEQYF. CDR3 nucleotide sequence: TGTGCCAGCAGCCTCCTAGGGGGGGGCGAGCAGTACTTC.

The chain uses TRBV5-6 and TRBJ1-1, with D maybe TRBD1 (5 bases). The CDR3 contains 14 residues. Trimming cost V 5 bases and J 3 bases, with 14 bases left between them. In germline, CDR1 is SGHDT, CDR2 YYEEEE. This chain's CDR3 is CASRAGPEDTEAFF. CDR3 nucleotide sequence: TGTGCCAGCAGAGCGGGGCCGGAGGACACTGAAGCTTTCTTT.

The rearrangement links TRBV9 to TRBJ2-5; TRBD2 aligns across 12 bases. CDR3 length: 19 residues. The V gene's germline CDR1 is SGDLS and CDR2 YYNGEE. The J segment lost 2 bases and the V segment lost 4 bases, leaving 15 bases of the junction unmatched. For the CDR3, the DNA is TGTGCCAGCAGCTTTAGACTAGCGGGAGAGGGGCGTGAACAAGAGACCCAGTACTTC. This encodes CASSFRLAGEGREQETQYF.

The chain recombines TRBV10-3 with TRBJ2-2, with D possibly TRBD2 on 5 matching bases. V was trimmed by 5 bases and J by 7 bases, leaving 20 bases between them. Germline CDR1 is ENHRY and CDR2 is SYGVKD. The length of the CDR3 is 16 residues. CDR3 in DNA: TGTGCCATCAGTTCCCCCGACCGGCTAGCCGGCGGGGAGCTGTTTTTT. It codes for CAISSPDRLAGGELFF.